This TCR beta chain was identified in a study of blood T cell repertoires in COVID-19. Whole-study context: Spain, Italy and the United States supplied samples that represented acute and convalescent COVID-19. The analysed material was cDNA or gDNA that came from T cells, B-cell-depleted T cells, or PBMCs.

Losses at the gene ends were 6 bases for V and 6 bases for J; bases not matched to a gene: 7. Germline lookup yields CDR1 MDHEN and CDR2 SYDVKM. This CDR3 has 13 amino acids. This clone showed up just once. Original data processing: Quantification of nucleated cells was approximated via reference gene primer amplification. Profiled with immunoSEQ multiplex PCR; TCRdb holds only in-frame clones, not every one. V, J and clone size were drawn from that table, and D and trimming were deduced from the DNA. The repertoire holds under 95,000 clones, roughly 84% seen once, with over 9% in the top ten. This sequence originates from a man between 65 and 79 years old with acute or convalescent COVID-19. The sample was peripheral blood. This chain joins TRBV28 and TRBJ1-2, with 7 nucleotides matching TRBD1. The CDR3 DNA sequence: TGTGCCAGCAGAAGACAGGGTGGGGATGGCTACACCTTC. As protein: CASRRQGGDGYTF.